This T cell receptor (beta chain) was recorded in a study of tumor-infiltrating lymphocytes in localized non-small cell lung cancer. Study at large: Patients included smokers and never-smokers with various histologies, some sampled after neoadjuvant chemotherapy. From each patient, both tumor and uninvolved lung, non-adjacent to tumor, were sampled. Study-level points and caveats: Only some patients had TCR sequencing, depending on available tissue.

Concerning this clone: Its specificity is not known.

Data came from immunoSEQ multiplex PCR; TCRdb stores just in-frame clones and leaves some out. The profile shows about 7,100 clones, around 60% of them singletons. Per the germline V gene, CDR1 is MGHDK and CDR2 is SYGVNS. This CDR3 spans 14 amino acids. J gave up 7 bases and V 6 bases, and 6 bases lay outside the gene matches. The sequencing input was uninvolved lung tissue not adjacent to the tumor. The chain links TRBV25-1 to TRBJ2-2, with 9 bases that match TRBD1. The receptor's source is a human donor with non-small cell lung cancer. This CDR3 is CASRGTGRFGELFF. CDR3 in DNA: TGTGCCAGCAGAGGGACAGGGAGATTCGGGGAGCTGTTTTTT.